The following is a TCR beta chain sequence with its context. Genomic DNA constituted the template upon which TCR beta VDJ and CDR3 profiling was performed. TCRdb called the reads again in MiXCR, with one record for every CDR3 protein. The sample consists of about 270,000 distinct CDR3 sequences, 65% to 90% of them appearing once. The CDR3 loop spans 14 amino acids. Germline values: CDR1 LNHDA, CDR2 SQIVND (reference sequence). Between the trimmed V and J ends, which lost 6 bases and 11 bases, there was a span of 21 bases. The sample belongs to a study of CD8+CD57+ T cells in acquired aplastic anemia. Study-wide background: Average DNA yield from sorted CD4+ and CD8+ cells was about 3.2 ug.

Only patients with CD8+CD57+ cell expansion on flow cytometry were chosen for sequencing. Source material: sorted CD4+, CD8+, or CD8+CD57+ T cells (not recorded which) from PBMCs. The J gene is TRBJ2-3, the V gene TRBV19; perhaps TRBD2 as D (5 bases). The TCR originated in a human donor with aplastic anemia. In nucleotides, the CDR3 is TGTGCCAGTAGCTTCACTAGAGGTCCCGACAAGCAGTATTTT. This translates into CASSFTRGPDKQYF.